This section outlines one T cell receptor beta chain sequence together with its context. The data belong to a study of shared clonotypes between healthy human individuals. Study at large: Each donor's CD8 memory used one plate, CD8 naive two, each CD4 subset three.

Clones were read by immunoSEQ multiplex PCR, and TCRdb kept only the in-frame ones, dropping some. The sample yields roughly 810,000 clones, around 96% seen once. As defined, naive CD8 cells were CD45RO-negative and positively selected for CCR7, with terminally differentiated effector memory CD45RA+ cells excluded. The V gene's germline CDR1 is MNHEY and CDR2 SVGAGI. Trimming at V came to 8 bases and at J to 10 bases, leaving 11 bases not matched to a gene. The CDR3 extends over 13 amino acids. The chain is built from TRBV6-5 and TRBJ2-1, with 7 nucleotides matching TRBD1. What was sequenced was naive CD8+ T cells sorted from blood. The TCR sequence derives from a man aged 25 to 40 in good health. The CDR3 reads CASGQALHKEQFF. As DNA, the CDR3 is TGTGCCAGCGGACAGGCCCTACATAAGGAGCAGTTCTTC.